This T cell receptor beta chain came from a study of OX40 agonist ivuxolimab in advanced cancers. The V gene lost 0 bases and the J gene lost 4 bases, with 15 bases spanning the gap. The CDR3 runs 16 residues. CDR1 is MNHEY, CDR2 SMNVEV, per germline (reference sequence). Assay: immunoSEQ multiplex PCR; the TCRdb copy retains only in-frame clones and omits some. The sample yields about 41,000 clones, 75% to 90% seen once. The sequenced sample was CD4+ or CD8+ T cells sorted from blood, obtained in a trial of the OX40 agonist ivuxolimab. The source of this sequence is an adult with an advanced solid tumor such as melanoma, head and neck, liver or kidney cancer. The chain recombines TRBV27 with TRBJ1-2; possibly TRBD1 for D (5 bases). The DNA for the CDR3 is TGTGCCAGCAGTTTATCGGTGGTAGGGGCCTCCTATGGCTACACCTTC. Amino acids: CASSLSVVGASYGYTF.